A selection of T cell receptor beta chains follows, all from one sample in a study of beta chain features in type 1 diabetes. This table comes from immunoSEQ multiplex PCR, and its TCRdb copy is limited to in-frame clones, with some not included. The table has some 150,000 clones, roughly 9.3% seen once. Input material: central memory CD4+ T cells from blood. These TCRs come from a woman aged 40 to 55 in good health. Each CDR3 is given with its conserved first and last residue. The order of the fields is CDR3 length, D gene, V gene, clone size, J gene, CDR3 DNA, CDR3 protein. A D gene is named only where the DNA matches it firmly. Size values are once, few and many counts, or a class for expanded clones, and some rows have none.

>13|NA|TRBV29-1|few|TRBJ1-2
TGCAGCGTTGACCTGGAGTCTAACTATGGCTACACCTTC
CSVDLESNYGYTF
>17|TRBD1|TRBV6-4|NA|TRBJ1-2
TGTGCCAGCAGAAGATCCGCGGGACAGGAGTTTAACTATGGCTACACCTTC
CASRRSAGQEFNYGYTF
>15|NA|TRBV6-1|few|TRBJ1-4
TGTGCCAGCAGTGAACTGGGGAGCGCTAATGAAAAACTGTTTTTT
CASSELGSANEKLFF
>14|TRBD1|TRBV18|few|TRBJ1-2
TGTGCCAGCTCTCGAATTGGGACAGACTATGGCTACACCTTC
CASSRIGTDYGYTF
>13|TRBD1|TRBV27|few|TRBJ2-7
TGTGCCAGCAGTCCGGGACAGAAACTCGAGCAGTACTTC
CASSPGQKLEQYF
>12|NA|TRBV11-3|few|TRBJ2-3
TGTGCCAGCAGCTTCGGCACAGATACGCAGTATTTT
CASSFGTDTQYF
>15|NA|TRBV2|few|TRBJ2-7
TGTGCCAGCAGTGAAGGCGGGGCGAGCTCCTACGAGCAGTACTTC
CASSEGGASSYEQYF
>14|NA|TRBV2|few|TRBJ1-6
TGTGCCAGCAGTGGTGGGGCACGAAATTCACCCCTCCACTTT
CASSGGARNSPLHF
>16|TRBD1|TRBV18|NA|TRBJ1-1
TGTGCCAGCTCACCGACCGGGACAGGGGGCCGGACTGAAGCTTTCTTT
CASSPTGTGGRTEAFF
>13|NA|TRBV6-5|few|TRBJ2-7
TGTGCCAGCAGTTCTGGGAGTACCTACGAGCAGTACTTC
CASSSGSTYEQYF
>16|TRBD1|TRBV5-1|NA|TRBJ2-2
TGCGCCAGCAGCTCAGAATGGACAGGGTCGACCGGGGAGCTGTTTTTT
CASSSEWTGSTGELFF
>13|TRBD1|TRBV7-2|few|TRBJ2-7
TGTGCCAGTGGAGCCGGGACAGGCAACGAGCAGTACTTC
CASGAGTGNEQYF
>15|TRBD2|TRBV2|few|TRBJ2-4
TGTGCCAGCAGCGCGGCGGGGGTAGCCAAAAACATTCAGTACTTC
CASSAAGVAKNIQYF
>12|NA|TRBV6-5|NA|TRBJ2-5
TGTGCCAGCGGTATACAGCAAGAGACCCAGTACTTC
CASGIQQETQYF
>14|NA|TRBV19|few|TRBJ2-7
TGTGCCAGTAGTCTCGGCAGGGGTCTCTACGAGCAGTACTTC
CASSLGRGLYEQYF
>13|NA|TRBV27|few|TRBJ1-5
TGTGCCAGCAGTTTAGGGGCCAATCAGCCCCAGCATTTT
CASSLGANQPQHF
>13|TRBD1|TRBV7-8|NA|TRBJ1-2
TGTGCCAGCAGCTCCGGGACAGGGAAAGGCTACACCTTC
CASSSGTGKGYTF
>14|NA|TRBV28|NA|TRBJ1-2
TGTGCCAGCAGTTCCTCAGGACAGAACTATGGCTACACCTTC
CASSSSGQNYGYTF
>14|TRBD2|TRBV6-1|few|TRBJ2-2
TGTGCCAGCAGGGGACTAGCGGGGTCCGGGGAGCTGTTTTTT
CASRGLAGSGELFF
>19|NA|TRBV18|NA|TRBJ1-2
TGTGCCAGCTCACCACCATTAACCGGGACAAACTTGGGTTCGTCCGGCTACACCTTC
CASSPPLTGTNLGSSGYTF
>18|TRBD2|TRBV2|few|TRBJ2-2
TGTGCCAGCAGTTCGACTAGCGGGGGGGCCCGGAACACCGGGGAGCTGTTTTTT
CASSSTSGGARNTGELFF
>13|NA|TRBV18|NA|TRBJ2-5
TGTGCCAGCTCCCTCCAGGGCACAGAGACCCAGTACTTC
CASSLQGTETQYF
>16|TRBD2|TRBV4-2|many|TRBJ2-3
TGTGCCAGCAGCCCCGCTAGCGGGGGGCGCACAGATACGCAGTATTTT
CASSPASGGRTDTQYF
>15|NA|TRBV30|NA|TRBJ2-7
TGTGCCTGGAGGCCGGCGGGCGGCGAAACCTACGAGCAGTACTTC
CAWRPAGGETYEQYF
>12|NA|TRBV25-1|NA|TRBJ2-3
TGTGCCAGCCTAGACGCAACAGATACGCAGTATTTT
CASLDATDTQYF
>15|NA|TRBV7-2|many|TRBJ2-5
TGTGCCAGCAGCTCTGGGCTTGGGTTAAAAGAGACCCAGTACTTC
CASSSGLGLKETQYF
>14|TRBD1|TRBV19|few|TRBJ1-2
TGTGCCAGTTACACACACAGGGGAGACTATGGCTACACCTTC
CASYTHRGDYGYTF
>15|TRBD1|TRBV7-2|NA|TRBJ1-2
TGTGCCAGCAGCTTAGGAGGGACAGGTGGTCATGGCTACACCTTC
CASSLGGTGGHGYTF
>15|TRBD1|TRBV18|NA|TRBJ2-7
TGTGCCAGCTCACCTTCCCGGACAGGGGACCACGAGCAGTACTTC
CASSPSRTGDHEQYF
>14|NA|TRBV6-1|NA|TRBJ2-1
TGTGCCAGCACCCATGCGAGGATATTCGATGAGCAGTTCTTC
CASTHARIFDEQFF
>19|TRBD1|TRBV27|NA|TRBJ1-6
TGTGCCAGCAGTGCCCGACAGGGGGGGTCTCCCGGAGGGAATTCACCCCTCCACTTT
CASSARQGGSPGGNSPLHF
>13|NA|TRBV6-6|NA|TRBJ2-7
TGTGCCAGCACGCCTAGCCCGACCTACGAGCAGTACTTC
CASTPSPTYEQYF
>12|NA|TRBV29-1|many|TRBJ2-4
TGCAGCGTGTTAGACGGAGGTAACATTCAGTACTTC
CSVLDGGNIQYF
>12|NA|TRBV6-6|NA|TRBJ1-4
TGTGCCAGCACCACGGGTAATGAAAAACTGTTTTTT
CASTTGNEKLFF
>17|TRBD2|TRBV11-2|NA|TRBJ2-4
TGTGCCAGCAGCCCAATCAGGTCGGGACTAGCCATAAACATTCAGTACTTC
CASSPIRSGLAINIQYF
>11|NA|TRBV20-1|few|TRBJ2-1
TGCAGTGCGAGATCAGGGAATGAGCAGTTCTTC
CSARSGNEQFF
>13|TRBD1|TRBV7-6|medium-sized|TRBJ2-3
TGTGCCAGCAGCTGGACAGGGTCAGATACGCAGTATTTT
CASSWTGSDTQYF
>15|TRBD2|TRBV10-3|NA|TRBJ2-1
TGTGCCATCAGTCCTATAGCGGGGGGGTCCAATGAGCAGTTCTTC
CAISPIAGGSNEQFF
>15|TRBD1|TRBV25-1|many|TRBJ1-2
TGTGCCAGCAGGCCGACAGGGACATCGATCTATGGCTACACCTTC
CASRPTGTSIYGYTF
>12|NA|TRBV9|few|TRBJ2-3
TGTGCCAGCAGTATTAGCACAGATACGCAGTATTTT
CASSISTDTQYF
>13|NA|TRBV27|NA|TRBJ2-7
TGTGCCAGCAGTTTTCAGGGGCCCTACGAGCAGTACTTC
CASSFQGPYEQYF
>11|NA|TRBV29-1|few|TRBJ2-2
TGCAGCGTCAGGGACACCGGGGAGCTGTTTTTT
CSVRDTGELFF